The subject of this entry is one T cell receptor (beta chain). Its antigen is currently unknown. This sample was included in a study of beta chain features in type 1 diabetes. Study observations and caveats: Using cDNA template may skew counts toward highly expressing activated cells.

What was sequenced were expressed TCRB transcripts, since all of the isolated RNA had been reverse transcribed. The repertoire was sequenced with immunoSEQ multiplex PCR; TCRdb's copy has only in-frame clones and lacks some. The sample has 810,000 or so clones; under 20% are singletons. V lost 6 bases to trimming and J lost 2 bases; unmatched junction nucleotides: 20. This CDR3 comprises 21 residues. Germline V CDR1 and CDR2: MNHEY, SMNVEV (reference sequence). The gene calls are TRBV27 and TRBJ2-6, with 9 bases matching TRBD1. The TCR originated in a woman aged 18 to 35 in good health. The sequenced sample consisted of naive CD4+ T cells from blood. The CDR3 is CASRLLPWGTGTLPGANVLTF. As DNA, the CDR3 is TGTGCCAGCAGGCTACTACCTTGGGGGACAGGGACGCTCCCTGGGGCCAACGTCCTGACTTTC.